These 13 T cell receptor beta chains were all obtained from the same sample, sequenced in a study of cytomegalovirus exposure and HLA in healthy donors. PCR employed 60 Vbeta and 13 Jbeta primers. Clones were sequenced by immunoSEQ multiplex PCR, and TCRdb holds only the in-frame ones, with some missing. The data hold about 98,000 clones, with 60% to 85% observed a single time. The sample was PBMCs. These receptor sequences come from a man in his 60s in good health and CMV-seropositive.

Points on this clone: The junction does not match germline at one end; this may be a read error. The V and J genes are TRBV7-9 and TRBJ1-2, with TRBD1 as a possible D gene (5 bases). From germline, CDR1 is SEHNR and CDR2 FQNEAQ (reference sequence). CDR3 length: 12 residues. As DNA, the CDR3 is TGTTCCAGCAGCTCTTCAGGGTTTGGCTACACCTTC. It codes for CSSSSSGFGYTF.

This chain uses TRBV7-6 with TRBJ2-1, with a possible D match to TRBD2 (6 bases). The CDR3 loop spans 16 amino acids. V was pared by 5 bases and J by 0 bases, with 14 bases between. The germline CDR1 and CDR2 sequences are SGHVS and FNYEAQ. Written as DNA, the CDR3 is TGTGCCAGCAGCGTCCGGGGGAGCACCTCCTACAATGAGCAGTTCTTC. Translating it yields CASSVRGSTSYNEQFF.

This clone was seen a few times. The chain recombines TRBV6-5 with TRBJ1-1; no definite D call. Trimming shortened V by 2 bases and J by 12 bases, and 7 bases separated the two germline ends. CDR1 and CDR2 (germline): MNHEY, SVGAGI. CDR3 length equals 10 residues. This CDR3 reads CASSYPWPFF. CDR3 in DNA: TGTGCCAGCAGTTACCCCTGGCCTTTCTTT.

This clone was observed a handful of times. The chain joins TRBV5-5 to TRBJ1-2; D possibly corresponds to TRBD1 (6 bases). Germline lookup yields CDR1 SGHKS and CDR2 YYEKEE (reference sequence). This CDR3 is 14 amino acids long. V gave up 1 base and J gave up 2 bases, with 9 bases separating them. CDR3 amino acids: CASSLRGWNYGYTF. The CDR3 DNA reads as TGTGCCAGCAGCTTGAGGGGGTGGAACTATGGCTACACCTTC.

The chain employs TRBV19 and TRBJ2-7, with D tentatively TRBD1 (6 bases). The CDR3 is 13 residues long. From germline, CDR1 is LNHDA and CDR2 SQIVND (reference sequence). Trimming removed 6 bases from V and 4 bases from J, with 13 bases in between. CDR3 DNA: TGTGCCAGTAGCCCCGGGACATCTTACGAGCAGTACTTC. It specifies CASSPGTSYEQYF.

This clone was recorded a few times. The rearrangement uses TRBV5-6 and TRBJ1-1, with a weak D call TRBD1 (6 bases). Trimming removed 4 bases from V and 8 bases from J, with 9 bases in between. This CDR3 has 11 amino acids. The germline V gene has CDR1 SGHDT and CDR2 YYEEEE. CDR3 coding DNA: TGTGCCAGCAGCAACAGGGTGGAAGCTTTCTTT. Protein: CASSNRVEAFF.

V is TRBV6-5 and J is TRBJ2-2; TRBD2 matches 8 bases. Losses at the gene ends were 7 bases for V and 6 bases for J; bases not matched to a gene: 4. The CDR3 runs to 13 residues. Germline assignment: CDR1 MNHEY and CDR2 SVGAGI. Written as DNA, the CDR3 is TGTGCCAGCACCGACGGGGGGGCCGGGGAGCTGTTTTTT. It codes for CASTDGGAGELFF.

The gene calls are TRBV7-2 and TRBJ2-4, with 8 nucleotides matching TRBD1. Per the germline V gene, CDR1 is SGHTA and CDR2 is FQGNSA. The length of the CDR3 is 18 residues. After removal of 4 bases from V and 0 bases from J, the junction contained 11 bases not matched to a gene. This CDR3 reads CASSSRDRSSLAKNIQYF. CDR3 DNA: TGTGCCAGCAGCTCCCGGGACAGGTCCTCGTTAGCCAAAAACATTCAGTACTTC.

This chain links TRBV5-1 with TRBJ2-7, with a weak D call TRBD2 (5 bases). CDR1 SGHRS and CDR2 YFSETQ come from the germline V gene. This CDR3 has 14 amino acids. Trimming cost V 4 bases and J 5 bases, with 16 bases left between them. CDR3 bases: TGCGCCAGCAGCCGAGAAGGGCTTAGCGACGAGCAGTACTTC. It encodes CASSREGLSDEQYF.

This chain links TRBV5-4 with TRBJ2-7, with 9 bases lining up with TRBD1. The germline CDR1 and CDR2 sequences are SGHNT and YYREEE (reference sequence). This CDR3 region has 14 residues. Germline trimming cut 3 bases from V and 0 bases from J; bases unmatched to any gene: 1. The CDR3 nucleotides read TGTGCCAGCAGCTCGACAGGGGGCTCCTACGAGCAGTACTTC. This translates into CASSSTGGSYEQYF. The variable domain in full, with the rest retrieved from reference TRBV5-4 and TRBJ2-7, is ETGVTQSPTHLIKTRGQQVTLRCSSQSGHNTVSWYQQALGQGPQFIFQYYREEENGRGNFPPRFSGLQFPNYSSELNVNALELDDSALYLCASSSTGGSYEQYFGPGTRLTVT.

The chain is built from TRBV5-1 and TRBJ2-2; 9 nucleotides agree with TRBD2. CDR1 SGHRS and CDR2 YFSETQ come from the germline V gene. The trim removed 4 bases at V and 5 bases at J, leaving 9 bases unmatched. The CDR3 is made up of 16 amino acids. This CDR3 is CASSPLGTSQTGELFF. CDR3 coding DNA: TGCGCCAGCAGCCCCTTGGGGACTAGCCAGACCGGGGAGCTGTTTTTT.

This clone showed up just once. The chain carries TRBV9 and TRBJ1-2, with D uncertain. CDR1 is SGDLS and CDR2 is YYNGEE in the germline V gene. The CDR3 totals 13 residues. V gave up 0 bases and J gave up 9 bases, with 12 bases separating them. CDR3 loop: CASSVDLKSSYTF. The CDR3 nucleotides are TGTGCCAGCAGCGTAGACCTTAAGAGTAGCTACACCTTC.

This clone was found a few times. The V call is TRBV15, the J call TRBJ2-2, with a possible D match to TRBD1 (5 bases). Germline V CDR1 and CDR2: LNHNV, YYDKDF (reference sequence). The CDR3 sequence is 16 residues long. Trimming took off 0 bases at V and 1 base at J, with 9 bases between the two ends. CDR3 sequence (DNA): TGTGCCACCAGCAGAGATAAAACAGGGAACACCGGGGAGCTGTTTTTT. This sequence encodes CATSRDKTGNTGELFF.